One T cell receptor (beta chain) is described in this entry. The antigen remains undetermined. The sample belongs to a study of vaccination effects on CD4 cells after COVID-19. Study-level background: A few convalescent patients were sampled both early and late post-vaccination.

After roughly ten days in culture, the CD4+ T cells were isolated. Convalescent patients had PCR-confirmed SARS-CoV-2 infection between March and December 2020. It was two doses of either the BNT162b2 or mRNA-1273 vaccine that participants received. Measured with immunoSEQ multiplex PCR; TCRdb has only the in-frame clones, and not every one. The sample has 40,000 to 55,000 clones, around 80% seen once. The ends were cut back, 3 bases at V and 7 bases at J, with 12 bases in the middle. The CDR3 contains 14 residues. The germline V gene encodes CDR1 LNHDA and CDR2 SQIVND (reference sequence). Sequenced here: CD4+ T cells from PBMCs cultured without peptide, sampled after COVID-19 vaccination. V usage is TRBV19 and J usage is TRBJ2-2; D perhaps matches TRBD2 (6 bases). The sequence was collected from a human donor who had a prior SARS-CoV-2 infection. CDR3 nucleotide sequence: TGTGCCAGTAGTATTCCGGGGGAGCTCGGGGAGCTGTTTTTT. Its translation is CASSIPGELGELFF.